The 10 T cell receptor beta chains presented below share a single source sample, sequenced in a study. TCRdb called the 5' RACE reads again in MiXCR, with one record for every CDR3 protein. The repertoire holds over 55,000 distinct CDR3 sequences, with 30% as singletons. Sequencing input: tumor-infiltrating naive CD4+ T cells sorted from the breast tumor. The sample's subset: naive CD4+ T cells, CD4+CD45RA+CD25-. The receptors were gathered from a female donor with breast cancer.

This chain joins TRBV9 and TRBJ1-6; the D gene is possibly TRBD1 (5 bases). V lost 4 bases, J lost 7 bases, and 12 bases lay in between. The germline V gene has CDR1 SGDLS and CDR2 YYNGEE. The CDR3 is made up of 14 amino acids. CDR3 in DNA: TGTGCCAGCAGCATGACTGGGGGGAATTCACCCCTCCACTTT. Translation gives CASSMTGGNSPLHF.

This clonotype was detected only a few times. The chain uses TRBV20-1 and TRBJ2-1; 8 nucleotides agree with TRBD2. The CDR3 has 13 residues. Germline V gene sequence: CDR1 DFQATT, CDR2 SNEGSKA (reference sequence). V lost 3 bases to trimming and J lost 8 bases; unmatched junction nucleotides: 6. The CDR3 sequence is CSASDSGKDEQFF. The CDR3 coding sequence is TGCAGTGCTAGTGATAGCGGGAAGGATGAGCAGTTCTTC.

The rearrangement links TRBV5-1 to TRBJ2-3; 7 bases line up with TRBD1. This CDR3 contains 14 residues. V shed 4 bases and J 3 bases; nucleotides not matched to a gene: 5. The V gene's germline CDR1 is SGHRS and CDR2 YFSETQ. CDR3 sequence: CASSPGQRTDTQYF. The CDR3 coding sequence is TGCGCCAGCAGCCCGGGACAGAGAACAGATACGCAGTATTTT.

This clonotype was seen a handful of times. This rearrangement joins TRBV6-5 to TRBJ1-2, with 8 bases aligning to TRBD1. The germline V gene encodes CDR1 MNHEY and CDR2 SVGAGI. The CDR3 totals 12 residues. V lost 11 bases and J lost 6; bases outside the gene matches: 8. CDR3 sequence: CAARDRSDGYTF. The CDR3 DNA is TGTGCCGCTAGGGACAGGTCGGATGGCTACACCTTC.

This clonotype has just a few counts. V usage is TRBV29-1 and J usage is TRBJ1-5; weak D call: TRBD1 (5 bases). This CDR3 is 13 amino acids long. Deletions cut 4 bases from V and 2 bases from J, with 9 bases between. Germline V gives CDR1 SQVTM, CDR2 ANQGSEA. The CDR3 region is CSVAGGGNQPQHF. CDR3 DNA sequence: TGCAGCGTTGCTGGGGGAGGCAATCAGCCCCAGCATTTT. Based on the CDR3 plus reference TRBV29-1 and TRBJ1-5, the full variable domain is SAVISQKPSRDICQRGTSLTIQCQVDSQVTMMFWYRQQPGQSLTLIATANQGSEATYESGFVIDKFPISRPNLTFSTLTVSNMSPEDSSIYLCSVAGGGNQPQHFGDGTRLSIL.

The chain has TRBV25-1 and TRBJ2-3; D possibly uses TRBD1 or TRBD2 (5 bases each). CDR1 and CDR2 (germline): MGHDK, SYGVNS. The CDR3 is 18 residues long. The V gene lost 2 bases and the J gene lost 0 bases, with 18 bases spanning the gap. This CDR3 is CASSERSLGWGSTDTQYF. DNA for the CDR3: TGTGCCAGCAGTGAAAGGTCATTGGGCTGGGGGAGCACAGATACGCAGTATTTT.

This clonotype was counted only a few times. The genes are TRBV7-6 and TRBJ2-7, with TRBD2 identical over 9 bases. The trim removed 5 bases at V and 1 base at J, leaving 6 bases unmatched. The germline CDR1 and CDR2 sequences are SGHVS and FNYEAQ. This CDR3 region has 15 residues. In DNA form, the CDR3 reads TGTGCCAGCAGCCACCTTAGCGGGAGTTCCTACGAGCAGTACTTC. It encodes CASSHLSGSSYEQYF.

On this clonotype itself: Relative to the germline gene, one junction end is altered; a read error may explain this. For the CDR3, the DNA is TGTGCCAGCAGCGTAGCTAGGCTAGCGTTATCCTACAATGAGCAGTTTTTC. Encoded protein: CASSVARLALSYNEQFF. The rearrangement uses TRBV9 and TRBJ2-1; a weak D match, TRBD2 (6 bases). Germline CDR1 and CDR2: SGDLS and YYNGEE. This CDR3 spans 17 amino acids.

The V call is TRBV3-2, the J call TRBJ2-7; TRBD2, the table's D call, lacks a check against the DNA. TRBV3-2 is a listed pseudogene. The CDR3 spans 18 residues. The CDR3 coding sequence is TGTGCCAGCAGCCAAGAGGTAAAGCGGGAGGGTAAGGGGGGCGAGCAGTACTTC. It codes for CASSQEVKREGKGGEQYF.

With respect to this clonotype: The junction and the germline gene differ at one end; a read error may be behind it. J is TRBJ1-3 and V is TRBV7-3; a weak D match, TRBD1 (5 bases). The CDR3 runs to 14 residues. The germline CDR1 and CDR2 sequences are SGHTA and FQGTGA. The CDR3 DNA reads as TGTGCCAGCAGCCCCACAGGCTCTGGAAACGCCATATATTTT. Its translation: CASSPTGSGNAIYF.